A few counts support the clone carrying this T cell receptor (beta chain). CDR3 length: 15 residues. V trimming: 3 bases; J trimming: 0 bases; junction bases outside the gene matches: 4. Extraction of RNA preceded its reverse transcription into cDNA, which served as the sequencing template. Only in-frame clones appear in the TCRdb table, and some are missing; sequencing was by immunoSEQ multiplex PCR. The sample shows about 150,000 clones, 45% to 60% of them seen only once. The record originates from a study of CD8+ T cells in alopecia areata. This sample comprised CD8+ T cells sorted from blood, obtained at week 0. The TCR comes from a human donor with alopecia areata. V and J are TRBV23-1 and TRBJ1-1, with 7 bases matching TRBD1. TRBV23-1 is recorded as an ORF, its role being uncertain. The CDR3 sequence: CASSHPDRLNTEAFF. Written as DNA, the CDR3 is TGCGCCAGCAGTCACCCGGACAGGCTGAACACTGAAGCTTTCTTT.